These 32 T cell receptor beta chains were sequenced from one sample in a study of blood T cells in healthy people across ages. The second PCR ran about 6 to 12 cycles with a sample-barcoded 5' primer and J-beta primers. TCRdb independently ran MiXCR on the 5' RACE reads; one entry per CDR3 protein. The table records 700,000 to 850,000 distinct CDR3 sequences, around 34% of them present only once. Sequences were obtained from blood. Every receptor here comes from a man aged 18 to 29 in good health.

The chain employs TRBV28 and TRBJ2-7, with TRBD1 matching over 8 bases. The CDR3 spans 16 residues. Per germline, CDR1 MDHEN and CDR2 SYDVKM. J lost 5 bases, V lost 5 bases, and 14 bases had no gene match. CDR3 loop: CASSTPGTGAFDEQYF. The CDR3 nucleotides are TGTGCCAGCAGTACCCCCGGGACAGGAGCCTTTGACGAGCAGTACTTC.

This clonotype has just a few counts. The chain couples TRBV7-9 to TRBJ2-1; possible D gene TRBD2, 7 bases. The germline V gene encodes CDR1 SEHNR and CDR2 FQNEAQ (reference sequence). V lost 2 bases and J 1 base, leaving 12 bases between the germline ends. The CDR3 covers 16 residues. In nucleotides, the CDR3 is TGTGCCAGCAGCTTATACGGGGGGCGATCCTACAATGAGCAGTTCTTC. It translates to CASSLYGGRSYNEQFF.

V gene TRBV6-5 combines with J gene TRBJ1-4, with no clear D. Germline V CDR1 and CDR2: MNHEY, SVGAGI. Trimming removed 4 bases from V and 7 bases from J, with 10 bases in between. The CDR3 has 13 residues. This chain's CDR3 is CASSSLKREKLFF. CDR3 coding DNA: TGTGCCAGCAGTTCCCTGAAGCGTGAAAAACTGTTTTTT.

This clonotype was found many times. The chain joins TRBV12-3 or TRBV12-4 to TRBJ2-5; a possible D gene is TRBD2 (5 bases). The CDR3 is 14 amino acids. V was cut by 2 bases and J by 2 bases, with 9 bases left in between. The CDR3 DNA follows: TGTGCCAGCAGTTTAAGGGCGGGTCAAGAGACCCAGTACTTC. Amino acid sequence: CASSLRAGQETQYF.

The chain has TRBV5-1 and TRBJ1-1, with 9 nucleotides matching TRBD1. V lost 3 bases and J lost 6; bases outside the gene matches: 3. Germline CDR1 is SGHRS and CDR2 is YFSETQ. The CDR3 spans 13 residues. The CDR3 nucleotides are TGCGCCAGCAGCTCCCGGGACAGGGCTGAAGCTTTCTTT. Its translation: CASSSRDRAEAFF.

Notes on this clonotype: A much larger clone is a single base away; this may be a read error. This chain connects TRBV5-6 to TRBJ2-1; maybe TRBD1 (5 bases). Trimming took 4 bases from V and 13 from J, leaving 27 bases between them. Germline V lookup: CDR1 SGHDT, CDR2 YYEEEE. The CDR3 is 16 amino acids. CDR3 bases: TGTGCCAGCAGCCACTCCTTACAGGAGTCCAAAGAGACCCAGTTCTTC. Protein: CASSHSLQESKETQFF. Together with reference TRBV5-6 and TRBJ2-1, the CDR3 gives the full variable domain: DAGVTQSPTHLIKTRGQQVTLRCSPKSGHDTVSWYQQALGQGPQFIFQYYEEEERQRGNFPDRFSGHQFPNYSSELNVNALLLGDSALYLCASSHSLQESKETQFFGPGTRLTVL.

In this sample, this clonotype turned up many times. The rearrangement joins TRBV4-3 to TRBJ2-5, with D hard to call. From germline, CDR1 is LGHNA and CDR2 YSLEER. CDR3 length: 14 amino acids. Trimming took off 4 bases at V and 4 bases at J, with 13 bases between the two ends. CDR3 nucleotide sequence: TGCGCCAGCAGCCTCCTAAATAACGGAGAGACCCAGTACTTC. Translation gives CASSLLNNGETQYF.

This chain connects TRBV24-1 to TRBJ2-6; D is unclear. Germline V gene sequence: CDR1 KGHDR, CDR2 SFDVKD. The CDR3 is 14 residues long. V was clipped by 9 bases and J by 4 bases, with 12 bases between them. This chain's CDR3 is CATGSVGGANVLTF. CDR3 bases: TGTGCCACCGGATCAGTCGGCGGGGCCAACGTCCTGACTTTC.

This clonotype was counted a few times. This chain joins TRBV3-1 and TRBJ2-5; D unclear. Trimming pared 5 bases from V and 10 bases from J, leaving 20 bases between. The CDR3 sequence is 14 residues long. Per the germline V gene, CDR1 is LGHDT and CDR2 is YNNKEL (reference sequence). CDR3 DNA sequence: TGTGCCAGCAGCAGAGACACCTCTGGAGTGAACCAGTACTTC. It encodes CASSRDTSGVNQYF.

The V and J genes are TRBV4-1 and TRBJ2-2; D might be TRBD1 (6 bases). The germline V gene encodes CDR1 MGHRA and CDR2 YSYEKL. CDR3 size: 16 residues. The V end lost 3 bases, the J end lost 0 bases, and 11 bases lay between the germline ends. CDR3 residues: CASSHAGVPNTGELFF. The CDR3 bases are TGCGCCAGCAGCCATGCAGGGGTCCCGAACACCGGGGAGCTGTTTTTT.

This clonotype was seen just once. This chain joins TRBV7-9 and TRBJ2-5; D may correspond to TRBD1 or TRBD2 (5 bases each). Trimming cost V 5 bases and J 11 bases, with 21 bases left between them. Germline V lookup: CDR1 SEHNR, CDR2 FQNEAQ (reference sequence). CDR3 length: 14 amino acids. The CDR3: CASSLGAEDNEQYF. For the CDR3, the DNA is TGTGCCAGCAGCCTCGGGGCGGAGGACAATGAGCAGTACTTC. The whole variable domain, remainder taken from reference TRBV7-9 and TRBJ2-5, is DTGVSQNPRHKITKRGQNVTFRCDPISEHNRLYWYRQTLGQGPEFLTYFQNEAQLEKSRLLSDRFSAERPKGSFSTLEIQRTEQGDSAMYLCASSLGAEDNEQYFGPGTRLLVL.

Only one count was recorded for this clonotype. This chain joins TRBV20-1 and TRBJ2-1; 12 bases fit TRBD2. The germline gives CDR1 DFQATT, CDR2 SNEGSKA (reference sequence). V trimming: 3 bases; J trimming: 0 bases; junction bases outside the gene matches: 9. CDR3 length: 18 amino acids. The DNA of the CDR3 is TGCAGTGCTAGGGCTAGCGGGGGGGCTATGGCCTCCTACAATGAGCAGTTCTTC. As protein: CSARASGGAMASYNEQFF.

This clonotype occurred many times. This chain uses TRBV12-3 or TRBV12-4 with TRBJ2-4; 7 nucleotides agree with TRBD1. The CDR3 has 13 amino acids. Germline trimming cut 6 bases from V and 4 bases from J; bases unmatched to any gene: 3. The CDR3 sequence is CASRGQEKNIQYF. Written as DNA, the CDR3 is TGTGCCAGCAGAGGACAGGAGAAAAACATTCAGTACTTC.

J is TRBJ1-4 and V is TRBV6-6; D not resolved. V lost 6 bases and J lost 6, with 8 bases in between. The CDR3 sequence is 12 residues long. The V gene's germline CDR1 is MNHNY and CDR2 SVGAGI (reference sequence). In nucleotides, the CDR3 is TGTGCCAGCAGGGGGAAGGATGAAAAACTGTTTTTT. This sequence encodes CASRGKDEKLFF.

The V call is TRBV5-5, the J call TRBJ2-3; possible D gene TRBD1, 6 bases. Per germline, CDR1 SGHKS and CDR2 YYEKEE (reference sequence). V shed 2 bases and J shed 3 bases, with 13 bases lying between them. The CDR3 covers 15 residues. The CDR3 spells CASSFPGRGTDTQYF. CDR3 coding DNA: TGTGCCAGCAGCTTCCCTGGAAGGGGGACAGATACGCAGTATTTT.

The chain carries TRBV29-1 and TRBJ2-7, with D hard to call. The CDR3 totals 14 residues. Germline-derived CDR1 and CDR2 are SQVTM and ANQGSEA. With 4 bases removed from V and 2 bases from J, the gap between germline ends came to 15 bases. The CDR3 nucleotides are TGCAGCGTTGGGGTGTCTAGAGGTACCTACGAGCAGTACTTC. Residues: CSVGVSRGTYEQYF.

The CDR3 DNA is TGTGCCAGCAGCTCGTCGAGCGGCCGCTCCTACAATGAGCAGTACTTC. Protein product: CASSSSSGRSYNEQYF. This chain uses TRBV11-2 with TRBJ2-1; a possible D gene is TRBD2 (5 bases). The end of the DNA fits TRBJ2-7 better, so the J call may be wrong. The CDR3 totals 16 residues. Germline V CDR1 and CDR2: SGHAT, FQNNGV.

CDR3: CASSVSEQFF. The DNA of the CDR3 is TGTGCCAGCAGTGTCAGTGAGCAGTTCTTC. The chain couples TRBV2 to TRBJ2-1; D not resolved. The CDR3 runs to 10 residues. Deletions cut 4 bases from V and 9 bases from J, with 4 bases between. From germline, CDR1 is SNHLY and CDR2 FYNNEI.

This clonotype was detected only a few times. This chain uses TRBV7-2 with TRBJ1-5, with D perhaps matching TRBD1 (5 bases). With 5 bases removed from V and 3 bases from J, the gap between germline ends came to 17 bases. This CDR3 contains 16 residues. CDR1 and CDR2 from the germline V gene are SGHTA and FQGNSA. This CDR3 is CASSPGTPNSNQPQHF. DNA of the CDR3: TGTGCCAGCAGCCCCGGGACCCCGAACTCCAATCAGCCCCAGCATTTT.

The rearrangement joins TRBV24-1 to TRBJ2-7, with a weak D call TRBD2 (6 bases). CDR1 and CDR2 from the germline V gene are KGHDR and SFDVKD. The CDR3 loop spans 13 amino acids. V shed 8 bases and J shed 7 bases, with 17 bases lying between them. CDR3 in DNA: TGTGCCACCAACGGGGGTTTGGGGAATGAGCAGTACTTC. It yields the protein CATNGGLGNEQYF.

Regarding this clonotype: A much larger clone lies one base from this, so it may be a read error. This chain connects TRBV20-1 to TRBJ2-3; weak D call: TRBD2 (6 bases). In germline, CDR1 is DFQATT, CDR2 SNEGSKA (reference sequence). The CDR3 contains 12 residues. Trimming cost V 6 bases and J 3 bases, with 10 bases left between them. For the CDR3, the DNA is TGCAGTGCCGACGGGGGTACAGATACGCAGTATTTT. It codes for CSADGGTDTQYF.

A remark on this clonotype: Just one base apart from a much larger clone, this may be a read error. The CDR3 is CAGSKRQGSPEAFF. The DNA for the CDR3 is TGTGCCGGCAGTAAAAGACAGGGTAGCCCTGAAGCTTTCTTT. The rearrangement joins TRBV12-3 or TRBV12-4 to TRBJ1-1; TRBD1 matches 7 bases. The length of the CDR3 is 14 residues.

This chain uses TRBV27 with TRBJ2-1; D not resolved. V shed 8 bases and J shed 8 bases, with 10 bases lying between them. Germline-derived CDR1 and CDR2 are MNHEY and SMNVEV (reference sequence). The CDR3 covers 11 residues. CDR3 sequence: CASRHGHEQFF. DNA for the CDR3: TGTGCCAGCCGACACGGCCATGAGCAGTTCTTC.

This clonotype came up a few times. V is TRBV7-2 and J is TRBJ2-3; 12 nucleotides line up with TRBD2. Germline assignment: CDR1 SGHTA and CDR2 FQGNSA. V shed 4 bases and J 3 bases; nucleotides not matched to a gene: 5. The CDR3 spans 16 residues. The CDR3 protein is CASSSRGLAGTDTQYF. In DNA, the CDR3 is TGTGCCAGCAGCTCCCGTGGACTAGCGGGGACAGATACGCAGTATTTT.

This clonotype was detected many times. This sequence joins TRBV20-1 and TRBJ2-5; D possibly corresponds to TRBD1 (6 bases). CDR3 length: 14 amino acids. Germline CDR1 and CDR2: DFQATT and SNEGSKA (reference sequence). V lost 3 bases and J 4 bases, leaving 15 bases between the germline ends. CDR3: CSASVPQGRETQYF. The CDR3 nucleotides are TGCAGTGCTAGCGTTCCACAGGGACGAGAGACCCAGTACTTC.

This clonotype showed up many times. This sequence joins TRBV6-5 and TRBJ2-3; 7 bases match TRBD1. Trimming removed 0 bases from V and 2 bases from J; junction bases left unmatched: 2. The CDR3 consists of 15 residues. Germline assignment: CDR1 MNHEY and CDR2 SVGAGI. The CDR3 loop reads CASSYSGQYTDTQYF. In DNA form, the CDR3 reads TGTGCCAGCAGTTACTCGGGACAGTACACAGATACGCAGTATTTT.

The sample holds one count of this clonotype. A read error may account for a junction end that differs from germline. V is TRBV7-2 and J is TRBJ1-2; D not resolved. Per the germline V gene, CDR1 is SGHTA and CDR2 is FQGNSA. The CDR3 sequence is 14 residues long. The CDR3 DNA sequence: TGTGCCAACAGCTCCTCCGAGACGGCCTATGGCTACACCTTC. It translates to CANSSSETAYGYTF.

In its sample, this clonotype was seen many times. The rearrangement joins TRBV28 to TRBJ2-2; D possibly corresponds to TRBD1 (5 bases). This CDR3 has 16 amino acids. Between the trimmed V and J ends, which lost 3 bases and 3 bases, there was a span of 14 bases. The germline V gene has CDR1 MDHEN and CDR2 SYDVKM. The CDR3 sequence: CASSLSTDRHTGELFF. DNA of the CDR3: TGTGCCAGCAGTTTGAGTACCGACAGACACACCGGGGAGCTGTTTTTT.

This clonotype was detected a few times. This chain connects TRBV4-3 to TRBJ2-1; 7 nucleotides line up with TRBD1. Judging by the DNA end, TRBJ2-7 fits better; the J call may be wrong. The CDR3 runs to 15 residues. Germline V CDR1 and CDR2: LGHNA, YSLEER. This CDR3 reads CASSVDRASYNEQYF. CDR3 DNA: TGCGCCAGCAGCGTCGACAGGGCCTCCTACAATGAGCAGTACTTC.

In this sample, this clonotype turned up many times. V and J are TRBV13 and TRBJ2-3; 13 nucleotides line up with TRBD2. Germline CDR1 and CDR2: PRHDT and FYEKMQ (reference sequence). V gave up 4 bases and J gave up 6 bases; unmatched junction bases: 4. CDR3 size: 15 residues. CDR3 amino acids: CASSSRGLAGDTQYF. CDR3 nucleotides: TGTGCCAGCAGCTCCCGGGGACTAGCGGGGGATACGCAGTATTTT.

This sequence joins TRBV14 and TRBJ2-5; 7 bases are a match to TRBD2. The CDR3 covers 16 residues. Trimming at V came to 5 bases and at J to 11 bases, leaving 20 bases not matched to a gene. Germline CDR1 and CDR2: SGHDN and FVKESK. The CDR3 loop is CASSVHSGGMGEEQYF. The CDR3 coding sequence is TGTGCCAGCAGCGTTCACTCGGGGGGTATGGGTGAGGAGCAGTACTTC.

The chain combines TRBV10-3 with TRBJ1-5, with D unresolved. V shed 3 bases and J shed 3 bases, with 12 bases lying between them. Germline V gene data show CDR1 as ENHRY and CDR2 as SYGVKD. This CDR3 is built from 15 residues. The CDR3 DNA reads TGTGCCATCAGTGAATCCGGACGGCCCAATCAGCCCCAGCATTTT. Translation gives CAISESGRPNQPQHF.